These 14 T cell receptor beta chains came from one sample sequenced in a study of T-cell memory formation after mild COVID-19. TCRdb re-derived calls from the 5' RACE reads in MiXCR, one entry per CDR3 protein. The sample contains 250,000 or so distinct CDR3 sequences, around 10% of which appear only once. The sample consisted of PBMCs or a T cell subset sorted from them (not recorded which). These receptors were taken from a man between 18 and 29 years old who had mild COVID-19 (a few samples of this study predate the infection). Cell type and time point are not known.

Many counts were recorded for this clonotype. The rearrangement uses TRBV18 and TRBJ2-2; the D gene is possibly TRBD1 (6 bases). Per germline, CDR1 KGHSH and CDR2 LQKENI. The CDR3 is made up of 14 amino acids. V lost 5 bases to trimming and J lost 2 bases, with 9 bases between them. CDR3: CASSAQGNTGELFF. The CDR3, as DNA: TGTGCCAGCTCAGCACAGGGAAACACCGGGGAGCTGTTTTTT.

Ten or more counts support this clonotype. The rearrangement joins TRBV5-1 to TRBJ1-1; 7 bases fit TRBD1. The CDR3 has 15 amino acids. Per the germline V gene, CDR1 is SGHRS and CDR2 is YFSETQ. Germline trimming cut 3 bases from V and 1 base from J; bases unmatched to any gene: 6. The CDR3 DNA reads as TGCGCCAGCAGCTCGCTCTCAGGGGGGAACACTGAAGCTTTCTTT. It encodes CASSSLSGGNTEAFF.

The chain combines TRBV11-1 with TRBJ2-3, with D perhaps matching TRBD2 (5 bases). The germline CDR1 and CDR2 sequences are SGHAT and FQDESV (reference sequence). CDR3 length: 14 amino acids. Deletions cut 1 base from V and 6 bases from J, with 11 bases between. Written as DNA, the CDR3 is TGTGCCAGCAGCTTAGGGACGGGGTTTGATACGCAGTATTTT. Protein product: CASSLGTGFDTQYF.

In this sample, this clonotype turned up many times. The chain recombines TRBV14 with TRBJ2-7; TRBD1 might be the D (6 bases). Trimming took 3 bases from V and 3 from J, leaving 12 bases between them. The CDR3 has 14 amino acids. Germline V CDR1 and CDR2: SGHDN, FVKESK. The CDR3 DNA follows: TGTGCCAGCAGCCAGTCAGGGGCATTCTACGAGCAGTACGTC. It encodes CASSQSGAFYEQYV.

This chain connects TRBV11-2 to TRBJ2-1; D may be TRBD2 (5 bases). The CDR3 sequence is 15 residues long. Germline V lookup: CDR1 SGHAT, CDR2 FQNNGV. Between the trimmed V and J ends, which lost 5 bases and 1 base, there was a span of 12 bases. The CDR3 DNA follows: TGTGCCAGCAGCACCGACCCGGGGTCCTACAATGAGCAGTTCTTC. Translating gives CASSTDPGSYNEQFF.

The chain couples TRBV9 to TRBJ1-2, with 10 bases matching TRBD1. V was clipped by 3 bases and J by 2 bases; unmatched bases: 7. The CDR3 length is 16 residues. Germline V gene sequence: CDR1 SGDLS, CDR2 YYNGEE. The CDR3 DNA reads TGTGCCAGCAGCGCTGGGACGGGACAGGGGAACTATGGCTACACCTTC. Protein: CASSAGTGQGNYGYTF.

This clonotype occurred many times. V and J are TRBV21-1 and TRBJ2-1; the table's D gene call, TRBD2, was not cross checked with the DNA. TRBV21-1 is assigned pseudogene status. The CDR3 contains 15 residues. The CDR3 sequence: CASSTTREGRNEQFF. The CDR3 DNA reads TGTGCCAGCAGCACGACCCGGGAGGGCCGAAATGAGCAGTTCTTC.

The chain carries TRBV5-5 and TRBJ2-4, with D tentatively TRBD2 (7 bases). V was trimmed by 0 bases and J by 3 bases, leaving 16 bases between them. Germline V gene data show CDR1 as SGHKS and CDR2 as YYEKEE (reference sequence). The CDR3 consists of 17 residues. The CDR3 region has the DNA TGTGCCAGCAGCTTGGGGGGGGGCAGGGCCGGCAAAAACATTCAGTACTTC. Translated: CASSLGGGRAGKNIQYF.

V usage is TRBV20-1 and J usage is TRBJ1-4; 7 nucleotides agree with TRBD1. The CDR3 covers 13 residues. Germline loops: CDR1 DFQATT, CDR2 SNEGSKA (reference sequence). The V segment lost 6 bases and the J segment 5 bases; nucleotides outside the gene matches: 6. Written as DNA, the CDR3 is TGCAGTGCCTGGACAGGCCCCAATGAAAAACTGTTTTTT. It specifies CSAWTGPNEKLFF.

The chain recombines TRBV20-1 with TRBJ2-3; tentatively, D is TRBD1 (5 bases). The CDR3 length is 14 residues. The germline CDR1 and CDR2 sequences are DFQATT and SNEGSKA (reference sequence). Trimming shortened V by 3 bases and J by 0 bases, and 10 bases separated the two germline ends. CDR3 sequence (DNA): TGCAGTGCTAGTCCCAGGGCCAGCACAGATACGCAGTATTTT. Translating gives CSASPRASTDTQYF.

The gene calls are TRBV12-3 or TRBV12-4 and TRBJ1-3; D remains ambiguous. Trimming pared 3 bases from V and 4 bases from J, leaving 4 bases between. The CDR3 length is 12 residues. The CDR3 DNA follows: TGTGCCAGCAGTTTTTTGGGAAACACCATATATTTT. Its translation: CASSFLGNTIYF.

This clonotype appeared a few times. This CDR3 is CASSRDRGTQYF. CDR3 bases: TGTGCCAGCAGCCGGGACAGGGGGACCCAGTACTTC. The V gene is TRBV12-3 or TRBV12-4, the J gene TRBJ2-5; 10 nucleotides agree with TRBD1. Germline trimming cut 6 bases from V and 7 bases from J; bases unmatched to any gene: 2. This CDR3 has 12 amino acids.

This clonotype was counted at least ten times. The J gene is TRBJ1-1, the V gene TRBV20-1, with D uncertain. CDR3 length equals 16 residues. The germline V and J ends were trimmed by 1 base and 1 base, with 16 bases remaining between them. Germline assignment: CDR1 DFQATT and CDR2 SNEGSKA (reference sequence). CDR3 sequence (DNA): TGCAGTGCTAGAGGTTGGATCGCCCGCCGGAACACTGAAGCTTTCTTT. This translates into CSARGWIARRNTEAFF.

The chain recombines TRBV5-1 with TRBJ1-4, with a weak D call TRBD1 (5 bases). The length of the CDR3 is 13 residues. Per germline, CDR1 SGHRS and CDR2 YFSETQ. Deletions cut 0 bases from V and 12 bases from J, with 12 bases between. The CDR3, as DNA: TGCGCCAGCAGCTTGGCGGGGGATACTGAACTGTTTTTT. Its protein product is CASSLAGDTELFF. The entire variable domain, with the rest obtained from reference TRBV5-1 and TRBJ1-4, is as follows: KAGVTQTPRYLIKTRGQQVTLSCSPISGHRSVSWYQQTPGQGLQFLFEYFSETQRNKGNFPGRFSGRQFSNSRSEMNVSTLELGDSALYLCASSLAGDTELFFGSGTQLSVL.